One sample yielded the 2 T cell receptor beta chains listed below, sequenced in a study of circulating CD8 cells and anti-PD-1 response in melanoma. Using around 15 ng of total RNA, TCR libraries were made with the QIAseq Immune Repertoire TCR panel. TCRdb re-called the reads through MiXCR, storing one row per CDR3 protein. The profile shows approximately 270 distinct CDR3 sequences, about 7.8% of them singletons. Sorting of live CD3+CD8+TCRalphabeta+ cells by PD-1 and/or TIGIT gave four subsets. The sample consisted of CD8+ T cells from PBMCs, taken at baseline or after one month of anti-PD-1 therapy (not recorded which). The receptor set was obtained from a human donor with melanoma.

This clonotype was detected once. Since a far larger clone is one base different, this is likely a read error. This sequence joins TRBV5-4 and TRBJ2-7; D is uncertain. The closer fit of TRBJ2-5 to the DNA end suggests the J call may be wrong. The CDR3 runs to 11 residues. Germline lookup yields CDR1 SGHNT and CDR2 YYREEE (reference sequence). CDR3 in amino acids: CASSLLGTQYF. The CDR3 bases are TGTGCCAGCAGCTTGTTGGGGACCCAGTACTTC.

Sample share makes this clonotype large (0.1 to 1%). The chain recombines TRBV29-1 with TRBJ2-7; either TRBD1 or TRBD2 may supply D (5 bases each). The CDR3 loop spans 16 amino acids. CDR1 SQVTM and CDR2 ANQGSEA come from the germline V gene. Trimming took 1 base from V and 2 from J, leaving 18 bases between them. CDR3 amino acids: CSVEGRDPLGAYEQYF. In nucleotides, the CDR3 is TGCAGCGTTGAAGGTCGGGACCCCTTAGGGGCCTACGAGCAGTACTTC.